This TCR beta chain was recorded in a study of OX40 agonist ivuxolimab in advanced cancers. Study-wide background: Partial responses were recorded for three patients, including one with hepatocellular carcinoma and two with cutaneous melanoma. The study, taken as a whole, reports: Mean expanded clone counts were higher in CD8+ than CD4+ T cells. Circulating CD4+ and CD8+ T cells showed clonal expansion by week 6 at 0.1 to 3.0 mg/kg.

About this clone itself: As yet, its antigen is unknown.

At baseline, cycle 4 day 1, and cycle 7 day 1, blood was sampled. Germline-derived CDR1 and CDR2 are SGHNT and YENEEA. Between the trimmed V and J ends, which lost 8 bases and 6 bases, there was a span of 18 bases. The CDR3 runs 14 residues. TCRdb's table, derived via immunoSEQ multiplex PCR, lists solely in-frame clones and lacks some. The sample consists of approximately 70,000 clones, about 89% of them appearing once. The source of this sequence is an adult with an advanced solid tumor such as melanoma, head and neck, liver or kidney cancer. Sequencing used CD4+ or CD8+ T cells sorted from blood, obtained in a trial of the OX40 agonist ivuxolimab. The J gene is TRBJ2-3, the V gene TRBV11-3; the D gene could be TRBD1 or TRBD2 (5 bases each). The CDR3 is CASSGTDGPDTQYF. Here the CDR3 DNA reads TGTGCCAGCTCTGGGACGGACGGGCCGGATACGCAGTATTTT. Full variable domain (missing parts from reference TRBV11-3 and TRBJ2-3): EAGVVQSPRYKIIEKKQPVAFWCNPISGHNTLYWYLQNLGQGPELLIRYENEEAVDDSQLPKDRFSAERLKGVDSTLKIQPAELGDSAVYLCASSGTDGPDTQYFGPGTRLTVL.